This entry describes one T cell receptor (beta chain). The germline gives CDR1 MNHNS, CDR2 SASEGT. Trimming removed 3 bases from V and 2 bases from J, with 20 bases in between. The CDR3 runs to 17 residues. The entry originates in a study of cytomegalovirus exposure and HLA in healthy donors. Primers included in the PCR were 60 Vbeta and 13 Jbeta primers. Profiled with immunoSEQ multiplex PCR; TCRdb holds only in-frame clones, not every one. The top ten clones hold roughly an eighth of a sample with around 92,000 clones, around 74% of them seen once. The donors (healthy individuals) were bone marrow donors.

The specimen sequenced was PBMCs. This rearrangement joins TRBV6-1 to TRBJ2-7; a weak D match, TRBD1 (6 bases). The receptor was isolated from a woman aged 70 to 79 in good health and CMV-seropositive. The CDR3 nucleotides are TGTGCCAGCAGTGATACGCGAGTCGACAGGACACCCTACGAGCAGTACTTC. It translates to CASSDTRVDRTPYEQYF.